The 24 T cell receptor beta chains listed next were all sequenced from one sample in a study of shared clonotypes between healthy human individuals. Clones were read by immunoSEQ multiplex PCR, and TCRdb kept only the in-frame ones, dropping some. The table has about 520,000 clones, 60% to 80% seen once. Source material: PBMCs. The receptors were sampled from a woman in her thirties or forties in good health. Some clones in this sample may be carry-over from other donors' samples.

This clone was counted a few times. This chain joins TRBV5-1 and TRBJ2-3, with D hard to call. V lost 4 bases and J 4 bases, leaving 10 bases between the germline ends. Per germline, CDR1 SGHRS and CDR2 YFSETQ. CDR3 length: 13 amino acids. The CDR3 is CASSLTAADTQYF. The DNA for the CDR3 is TGCGCCAGCAGCCTGACGGCGGCAGATACGCAGTATTTT.

This clone appeared once. The CDR3 coding sequence is TGTGCCAGCAGCTTGGGACCTTACCAAACCCCTAACTATGGCTACACCTTC. This translates into CASSLGPYQTPNYGYTF. The rearrangement uses TRBV7-3 and TRBJ1-2; D may be TRBD1 (5 bases). Looked up from germline, CDR1 is SGHTA and CDR2 is FQGTGA. Trimming cost V 3 bases and J 0 bases, with 17 bases left between them. This CDR3 has 17 residues.

Only a few counts were recorded for this clone. The chain couples TRBV2 to TRBJ1-2, with 10 bases identical to TRBD1. The CDR3 contains 16 residues. Germline V CDR1 and CDR2: SNHLY, FYNNEI. With 0 bases clipped from V and 8 bases from J, the junction kept 9 bases outside the gene matches. The CDR3 DNA sequence: TGTGCCAGCAGTGAAGCCACCGACAGGGGGCTTCGGGGCTACACCTTC. Translation: CASSEATDRGLRGYTF.

The chain couples TRBV6-4 to TRBJ2-3; 8 positions match TRBD2. Trimming removed 3 bases from V and 4 bases from J; junction bases left unmatched: 6. Germline-derived CDR1 and CDR2 are MRHNA and SNTAGT. The length of the CDR3 is 15 residues. The CDR3 DNA sequence: TGTGCCAGCAGTGAATTAGCGGGAACGGCAGATACGCAGTATTTT. Protein: CASSELAGTADTQYF.

The rearrangement uses TRBV7-9 and TRBJ2-3, with D perhaps matching TRBD2 (5 bases). V was trimmed by 5 bases and J by 7 bases, leaving 22 bases between them. This CDR3 spans 16 amino acids. Germline V CDR1 and CDR2: SEHNR, FQNEAQ (reference sequence). CDR3 bases: TGTGCCAGCAGCCCACCCCCAGCGGACGACGGGTATACGCAGTATTTT. Protein product: CASSPPPADDGYTQYF.

The V and J genes are TRBV6-1 and TRBJ1-6, with D possibly being TRBD1 (6 bases). With 4 bases removed from V and 8 bases from J, the gap between germline ends came to 18 bases. Germline V CDR1 and CDR2: MNHNS, SASEGT. This CDR3 region has 16 residues. The CDR3 bases are TGTGCCAGCAGTGGCTCCGGGGGCTTGGGTGATTCACCCCTCCACTTT. Translating it yields CASSGSGGLGDSPLHF.

This clone occurred a few times. Other DNA sequences in this specimen translate into the identical CDR3. This chain joins TRBV18 and TRBJ2-7, with D unresolved. This CDR3 region has 12 residues. V was trimmed by 3 bases and J by 0 bases, leaving 3 bases between them. Germline V lookup: CDR1 KGHSH, CDR2 LQKENI. The CDR3 reads CASSPTSYEQYF. The DNA of the CDR3 is TGTGCCAGCTCACCCACCTCCTACGAGCAGTACTTC.

This clone showed up just once. The V gene is TRBV4-1, the J gene TRBJ2-1; a weak D match, TRBD2 (6 bases). Germline V gene lookup returns CDR1 MGHRA and CDR2 YSYEKL. Trimming took 2 bases from V and 12 from J, leaving 8 bases between them. The CDR3 length is 11 residues. CDR3 bases: TGCGCCAGCAGCCAACCGGGACTGCAGTTCTTC. Amino acid sequence: CASSQPGLQFF.

The chain employs TRBV5-1 and TRBJ1-1, with 7 bases fitting TRBD1. The CDR3 runs 16 residues. With 3 bases clipped from V and 5 bases from J, the junction kept 13 bases outside the gene matches. Per the germline V gene, CDR1 is SGHRS and CDR2 is YFSETQ. The CDR3 bases are TGCGCCAGCAGCTACTTACCGGGACAGAGGGAAACTGAAGCTTTCTTT. Its protein is CASSYLPGQRETEAFF.

This chain joins TRBV5-1 and TRBJ2-5; 8 positions match TRBD2. Germline V gives CDR1 SGHRS, CDR2 YFSETQ. The trim removed 3 bases at V and 5 bases at J, leaving 3 bases unmatched. The CDR3 contains 13 residues. The CDR3 loop is CASSSGTSETQYF. In DNA, the CDR3 is TGCGCCAGCAGCTCCGGGACTAGTGAGACCCAGTACTTC.

The rearrangement uses TRBV29-1 and TRBJ2-1; TRBD2 matches at 7 bases. CDR1 is SQVTM and CDR2 is ANQGSEA in the germline V gene. The junction had 7 bases not matched to a gene; V was cut back by 2 bases and J by 0 bases. The CDR3 spans 16 residues. This chain's CDR3 is CSVEMGRANSYNEQFF. The DNA for the CDR3 is TGCAGCGTTGAAATGGGGAGGGCCAACTCCTACAATGAGCAGTTCTTC.

The chain carries TRBV30 and TRBJ2-5, with TRBD2 matching 8 bases. From germline, CDR1 is GTSNPN and CDR2 SVGIG (reference sequence). This CDR3 has 18 residues. J gave up 2 bases and V 7 bases, and 21 bases lay outside the gene matches. The CDR3, as DNA: TGTGCCTCGGGGGGGCTAGCGGGTCCTCTCCGATCACAAGAGACCCAGTACTTC. This gives the protein CASGGLAGPLRSQETQYF.

The rearrangement links TRBV2 to TRBJ2-3; no definite D call. CDR1 is SNHLY, CDR2 FYNNEI, per germline. Trimming removed 3 bases from V and 4 bases from J, with 8 bases in between. The CDR3 is made up of 13 amino acids. The CDR3 sequence: CASSEGRPDTQYF. The CDR3 DNA reads as TGTGCCAGCAGTGAGGGTAGGCCAGATACGCAGTATTTT.

The sample holds a few counts of this clone. The chain uses TRBV5-1 and TRBJ2-5; 8 bases match TRBD1. With the DNA end fitting TRBJ2-7 better, the J assignment may be wrong. Germline assignment: CDR1 SGHRS and CDR2 YFSETQ. The CDR3 consists of 15 residues. The CDR3 bases are TGCGCCAGCAGCCCCCTGGGCAGGGGGCTCGACGAGCAGTACTTC. The encoded protein is CASSPLGRGLDEQYF.

The rearrangement links TRBV6-5 to TRBJ2-7; 9 bases line up with TRBD1. Trimming cost V 7 bases and J 3 bases; bases outside gene matches: 4. The CDR3 totals 13 residues. Germline CDR1 MNHEY, CDR2 SVGAGI. CDR3 amino acids: CASMGQGNYEQYF. CDR3 nucleotide sequence: TGTGCCAGCATGGGACAGGGAAACTACGAGCAGTACTTC.

This clone was observed a few times. J is TRBJ1-1 and V is TRBV7-2; perhaps TRBD1 as D (5 bases). V was shortened by 0 bases and J by 3 bases, with 8 bases between the two germline ends. This CDR3 is 14 amino acids long. Germline CDR1 and CDR2: SGHTA and FQGNSA. Here the CDR3 DNA reads TGTGCCAGCAGCTTAGCCAGGGTTTACACTGAAGCTTTCTTT. Its protein product is CASSLARVYTEAFF. Looking up the rest from reference TRBV7-2 and TRBJ1-1 gives the full variable domain: GAGVSQSPSNKVTEKGKDVELRCDPISGHTALYWYRQSLGQGLEFLIYFQGNSAPDKSGLPSDRFSAERTGGSVSTLTIQRTQQEDSAVYLCASSLARVYTEAFFGQGTRLTVV.

The table lists this clone with a few counts. The chain uses TRBV7-9 and TRBJ2-5; a possible D gene is TRBD2 (7 bases). Germline V lookup: CDR1 SEHNR, CDR2 FQNEAQ (reference sequence). The CDR3 extends over 14 amino acids. V was pared by 4 bases and J by 4 bases, with 13 bases between. The DNA for the CDR3 is TGTGCCAGCAGCTGGGGAGGGGGGTCAGAGACCCAGTACTTC. Translated: CASSWGGGSETQYF.

This clone was recorded at least ten times. The J gene is TRBJ1-2, the V gene TRBV28, with TRBD1 as a possible D gene (5 bases). In germline, CDR1 is MDHEN, CDR2 SYDVKM. Trimming stripped 8 bases from V and 8 bases from J, with 18 bases between. This CDR3 is 13 amino acids long. CDR3 DNA sequence: TGTGCCAGCCGAGACAGAAGTAGGGAGGGCTACACCTTC. Translating gives CASRDRSREGYTF.

J is TRBJ1-5 and V is TRBV2; D is ambiguous. Per germline, CDR1 SNHLY and CDR2 FYNNEI. V was clipped by 6 bases and J by 4 bases, with 10 bases between them. The CDR3 contains 13 residues. CDR3 sequence reads: CASRSWGNQPQHF. Written as DNA, the CDR3 is TGTGCCAGCAGAAGCTGGGGAAATCAGCCCCAGCATTTT.

The chain couples TRBV6-9 to TRBJ2-7; D remains ambiguous. Germline V gene sequence: CDR1 MNHGY, CDR2 SVAAGI. This CDR3 is 14 amino acids long. V lost 3 bases and J 2 bases, leaving 11 bases between the germline ends. Written as DNA, the CDR3 is TGTGCCAGCAGTTACGGTGGCAAAACCTACGAGCAGTACTTC. Translating it yields CASSYGGKTYEQYF.

A word on this clone: The identical CDR3 is also encoded by other nucleotide sequences in the sample. V gene TRBV7-7 combines with J gene TRBJ2-6; perhaps TRBD2 as D (5 bases). This CDR3 comprises 15 residues. Germline V CDR1 and CDR2: SSHAT, FNYEAQ (reference sequence). Trimming pared 10 bases from V and 4 bases from J, leaving 17 bases between. The DNA of the CDR3 is TGTGCCATCCAATCTACGGGGTCAGGGGCCAACGTCCTGACTTTC. Amino acid sequence: CAIQSTGSGANVLTF.

This clone occurred a few times. The gene calls are TRBV28 and TRBJ1-5; D gene uncertain. Trimming removed 5 bases at V and 2 bases at J, with 4 bases between. The germline V gene encodes CDR1 MDHEN and CDR2 SYDVKM. This CDR3 is built from 12 residues. CDR3 protein: CASSTGNQPQHF. The CDR3 coding sequence is TGTGCCAGCAGTACGGGCAATCAGCCCCAGCATTTT.

This chain uses TRBV29-1 with TRBJ2-3; D gene ambiguous. The CDR3 covers 13 residues. V was shortened by 2 bases and J by 1 base, with 7 bases between the two germline ends. Germline CDR1 reads SQVTM; CDR2 reads ANQGSEA. The CDR3 is CSVEPPGTDTQYF. The DNA for the CDR3 is TGCAGCGTTGAACCTCCGGGCACAGATACGCAGTATTTT.

This clone was seen more than once but under ten times. The J gene is TRBJ2-5, the V gene TRBV11-2; no firm D call. The length of the CDR3 is 14 residues. In germline, CDR1 is SGHAT, CDR2 FQNNGV. V was cut by 0 bases and J by 5 bases, with 10 bases left in between. In nucleotides, the CDR3 is TGTGCCAGCAGCTTAGATAGCCTGTGGGAGACCCAGTACTTC. Its translation: CASSLDSLWETQYF.